The 24 T cell receptor beta chains in this list originate from one sample, sequenced in a study of response to subunit inactivated influenza vaccine. Using its own MiXCR run on the RT-PCR reads, TCRdb lists one record per CDR3 protein. The sample holds 860,000 or so distinct CDR3 sequences; around 20% are singletons and the top ten take 10% to 13%. The sequences come from PBMCs from blood, collected roughly 5 days after vaccination. These TCRs come from a middle-aged man who received an inactivated influenza vaccine.

The chain is built from TRBV24-1 and TRBJ2-3, with 7 bases fitting TRBD1. CDR1 and CDR2 from the germline V gene are KGHDR and SFDVKD. The CDR3 consists of 18 residues. V shed 5 bases, J shed 2 bases, and the junction held 15 bases outside the gene matches. The CDR3 DNA reads as TGTGCCACCAGTGCGGCGGCAGGGGGTAGGGTCGTCACAGATACGCAGTATTTT. Translating gives CATSAAAGGRVVTDTQYF.

This clonotype was recorded a few times. The genes are TRBV9 and TRBJ1-3; 10 nucleotides match TRBD1. In germline, CDR1 is SGDLS, CDR2 YYNGEE. The CDR3 extends over 13 amino acids. Trimming at V came to 2 bases and at J to 8 bases, leaving 1 base not matched to a gene. For the CDR3, the DNA is TGTGCCAGCAGCGTGGACAGGGGGGACACCATATATTTT. Translated, it gives CASSVDRGDTIYF.

The CDR3 loop is CASKDWGLRGETQYF. The DNA for the CDR3 is TGTGCCAGCAAGGATTGGGGGCTAAGGGGAGAGACCCAGTACTTC. The genes are TRBV2 and TRBJ2-5; the D gene is possibly TRBD1 (6 bases). The V and J ends lost 7 bases and 4 bases respectively, with 19 bases between them. The CDR3 runs to 15 residues. Germline-derived CDR1 and CDR2 are SNHLY and FYNNEI.

The V call is TRBV7-9, the J call TRBJ2-1, with 8 positions matching TRBD2. This CDR3 region has 12 residues. V lost 5 bases and J lost 15; bases outside the gene matches: 9. Germline V lookup: CDR1 SEHNR, CDR2 FQNEAQ (reference sequence). The CDR3 DNA sequence: TGTGCCAGCAGCGCAGATAGCGGGACTCCGTTCTTC. This codes for CASSADSGTPFF.

The genes are TRBV7-9 and TRBJ2-1, with TRBD1 as a possible D gene (7 bases). Germline-derived CDR1 and CDR2 are SEHNR and FQNEAQ (reference sequence). This CDR3 region has 15 residues. V lost 5 bases, J lost 4 bases, and 15 bases lay in between. In DNA, the CDR3 is TGTGCCAGCAGCCCACAGGGGAGGCGATACAATGAGCAGTTCTTC. It yields the protein CASSPQGRRYNEQFF.

This clonotype came up many times. This chain links TRBV12-3 or TRBV12-4 with TRBJ2-1; 7 nucleotides agree with TRBD2. The CDR3 loop spans 13 amino acids. J gave up 3 bases and V 6 bases, and 2 bases lay outside the gene matches. The CDR3 DNA is TGTGCCAGCAGCTCTAGCGGCTACAATGAGCAGTTCTTC. Residues: CASSSSGYNEQFF.

The chain couples TRBV20-1 to TRBJ2-2; the D call may be TRBD1 or TRBD2 (5 bases each). Trimming took off 6 bases at V and 6 bases at J, with 14 bases between the two ends. Germline assignment: CDR1 DFQATT and CDR2 SNEGSKA (reference sequence). CDR3 length: 13 residues. The CDR3 nucleotides are TGCAGTGCCCGCTCGTGGGACGCCGGGGAGCTGTTTTTT. It encodes CSARSWDAGELFF.

Ten or more counts support this clonotype. The chain links TRBV18 to TRBJ2-7, with no clear D. V lost 3 bases, J lost 0 bases, and 9 bases lay in between. The CDR3 sequence is 14 residues long. Germline CDR1 is KGHSH and CDR2 is LQKENI. The CDR3 protein is CASSPPGRSYEQYF. CDR3 coding DNA: TGTGCCAGCTCACCTCCGGGTCGCTCCTACGAGCAGTACTTC.

This chain links TRBV7-9 with TRBJ2-1; D may be TRBD2 (7 bases). This CDR3 is 16 amino acids long. Trimming left V 6 bases short and J 2 bases short, with 17 bases between. Germline V CDR1 and CDR2: SEHNR, FQNEAQ (reference sequence). In nucleotides, the CDR3 is TGTGCCAGCAGTTTACGGAAGGGGGGGACCTACAATGAGCAGTTCTTC. The encoded protein is CASSLRKGGTYNEQFF.

This clonotype was recorded a few times. The V and J genes are TRBV20-1 and TRBJ1-4; TRBD1 matches at 10 bases. The CDR3 is 16 residues long. The V gene's germline CDR1 is DFQATT and CDR2 SNEGSKA (reference sequence). The junction had 10 bases not matched to a gene; V was cut back by 1 base and J by 8 bases. As DNA, the CDR3 is TGCAGTGCTAGAGGAGGGACAGGGGATGTTGGGGAAAAACTGTTTTTT. It translates to CSARGGTGDVGEKLFF.

The chain links TRBV7-2 to TRBJ2-7; D may correspond to TRBD1 or TRBD2 (5 bases each). Looked up from germline, CDR1 is SGHTA and CDR2 is FQGNSA. CDR3 size: 14 residues. V lost 5 bases and J lost 6, with 17 bases in between. The CDR3 reads CASSITGTSGEQYF. CDR3 in DNA: TGTGCCAGCAGCATAACCGGGACGTCCGGCGAGCAGTACTTC. Filled out from reference TRBV7-2 and TRBJ2-7, the complete variable domain reads GAGVSQSPSNKVTEKGKDVELRCDPISGHTALYWYRQSLGQGLEFLIYFQGNSAPDKSGLPSDRFSAERTGGSVSTLTIQRTQQEDSAVYLCASSITGTSGEQYFGPGTRLTVT.

The CDR3 nucleotides read TGTGCCAGCAGCTTTACCGGCCCGAAGGAACCCCAGCATTTT. Its protein is CASSFTGPKEPQHF. The V call is TRBV12-3 or TRBV12-4, the J call TRBJ1-5; no clear D gene. V was cut by 6 bases and J by 10 bases, with 19 bases left in between. The CDR3 covers 14 residues.

V is TRBV20-1 and J is TRBJ1-6; possibly TRBD1 for D (6 bases). Deletions cut 2 bases from V and 11 bases from J, with 13 bases between. The CDR3 runs 13 residues. Germline values: CDR1 DFQATT, CDR2 SNEGSKA (reference sequence). The CDR3 loop is CSARTGIRTPLHF. The CDR3 DNA reads as TGCAGTGCTAGAACAGGGATCAGGACACCCCTCCACTTT.

The J gene is TRBJ2-3, the V gene TRBV20-1; TRBD1 agrees at 10 bases. This CDR3 is 14 amino acids long. Losses at the gene ends were 6 bases for V and 4 bases for J; bases not matched to a gene: 7. Germline values: CDR1 DFQATT, CDR2 SNEGSKA (reference sequence). The CDR3, as DNA: TGCAGTGCCCCGGGGACAGGGGTTGCAGATACGCAGTATTTT. It codes for CSAPGTGVADTQYF.

The chain employs TRBV5-1 and TRBJ2-7; a weak D match, TRBD1 (5 bases). Germline CDR1 reads SGHRS; CDR2 reads YFSETQ. The CDR3 extends over 14 amino acids. V lost 9 bases and J lost 5, with 21 bases in between. CDR3 coding DNA: TGCGCCACCTCGTTAATAGGGGCTTTGGACGAGCAGTACTTC. Protein sequence: CATSLIGALDEQYF.

This clonotype was observed many times. This chain joins TRBV12-3 or TRBV12-4 and TRBJ2-6, with 7 bases lining up with TRBD1. The CDR3 totals 15 residues. The V and J ends lost 6 bases and 4 bases, in that order; junction bases with no gene match: 6. CDR3 DNA sequence: TGTGCCAGCAGGACAGGGAGTTTGGGGGCCAACGTCCTGACTTTC. This translates into CASRTGSLGANVLTF.

This clonotype turned up a few times. The rearrangement links TRBV4-3 to TRBJ2-6; D not resolved. The CDR3 length is 17 residues. V lost 0 bases and J 4 bases, leaving 13 bases between the germline ends. Germline values: CDR1 LGHNA, CDR2 YSLEER. CDR3 bases: TGCGCCAGCAGCCAAGATAGACTGCGCGCGGGGGCCAACGTCCTGACTTTC. It yields the protein CASSQDRLRAGANVLTF.

This clonotype has a handful of counts. The rearrangement links TRBV12-3 or TRBV12-4 to TRBJ2-7; D remains unclear. Trimming pared 1 base from V and 0 bases from J, leaving 10 bases between. The CDR3 is 15 residues long. CDR3 amino acids: CASSLEEGFSYEQYF. The CDR3 nucleotides read TGTGCCAGCAGTTTAGAGGAAGGGTTCTCCTACGAGCAGTACTTC.

This clonotype was counted between two and nine times. The chain is built from TRBV28 and TRBJ2-3, with 8 bases lining up with TRBD2. Trimming removed 6 bases from V and 6 bases from J; junction bases left unmatched: 11. CDR1 is MDHEN and CDR2 is SYDVKM in the germline V gene. This CDR3 has 15 amino acids. CDR3 protein: CASSESGGARDTQYF. For the CDR3, the DNA is TGTGCCAGCAGCGAAAGCGGGGGAGCCAGGGATACGCAGTATTTT. Based on the CDR3 plus reference TRBV28 and TRBJ2-3, the full variable domain is DVKVTQSSRYLVKRTGEKVFLECVQDMDHENMFWYRQDPGLGLRLIYFSYDVKMKEKGDIPEGYSVSREKKERFSLILESASTNQTSMYLCASSESGGARDTQYFGPGTRLTVL.

The chain recombines TRBV24-1 with TRBJ2-2; D gene uncertain. Germline V CDR1 and CDR2: KGHDR, SFDVKD. V lost 5 bases and J lost 1, with 4 bases in between. CDR3 length: 13 amino acids. CDR3 amino acids: CATSVRNTGELFF. For the CDR3, the DNA is TGTGCCACCAGTGTTCGGAACACCGGGGAGCTGTTTTTT.

CDR3 bases: TGTGCCATCAGTGAGTCAACGGGTCCGGCCCAGTACTTC. Translated, it gives CAISESTGPAQYF. The J gene is TRBJ2-5, the V gene TRBV10-3; no firm D call. This CDR3 contains 13 residues. V lost 0 bases, J lost 9 bases, and 11 bases lay in between. Germline-derived CDR1 and CDR2 are ENHRY and SYGVKD.

This clonotype appeared a few times. The chain links TRBV10-2 to TRBJ2-3; no clear D gene. This CDR3 region has 13 residues. The germline gives CDR1 WSHSY, CDR2 SAAADI. V was shortened by 1 base and J by 5 bases, with 7 bases between the two germline ends. The CDR3 region is CASSEWLLDTQYF. The CDR3 coding sequence is TGCGCCAGCAGTGAGTGGCTTTTAGATACGCAGTATTTT.

A note on this clonotype: The junction and the germline gene differ at one end; a read error may be behind it. The chain couples TRBV20-1 to TRBJ1-5; TRBD1 aligns across 7 bases. Germline lookup yields CDR1 DFQATT and CDR2 SNEGSKA (reference sequence). This CDR3 comprises 14 residues. CDR3 sequence: CSAPKGASNKPQHF. The CDR3 DNA follows: TGCAGTGCACCGAAGGGGGCTAGCAATAAGCCCCAGCATTTT.

In this sample, this clonotype turned up a few times. The CDR3 region is CASSPSPGVAGESYNEQFF. The CDR3 nucleotides read TGTGCCAGCAGCCCCTCCCCGGGGGTTGCGGGAGAATCCTACAATGAGCAGTTCTTC. V and J are TRBV11-1 and TRBJ2-1, with 7 nucleotides matching TRBD2. The CDR3 sequence is 19 residues long. CDR1 is SGHAT, CDR2 FQDESV, per germline (reference sequence). J was trimmed by 1 base and V by 5 bases; bases with no gene match: 17.